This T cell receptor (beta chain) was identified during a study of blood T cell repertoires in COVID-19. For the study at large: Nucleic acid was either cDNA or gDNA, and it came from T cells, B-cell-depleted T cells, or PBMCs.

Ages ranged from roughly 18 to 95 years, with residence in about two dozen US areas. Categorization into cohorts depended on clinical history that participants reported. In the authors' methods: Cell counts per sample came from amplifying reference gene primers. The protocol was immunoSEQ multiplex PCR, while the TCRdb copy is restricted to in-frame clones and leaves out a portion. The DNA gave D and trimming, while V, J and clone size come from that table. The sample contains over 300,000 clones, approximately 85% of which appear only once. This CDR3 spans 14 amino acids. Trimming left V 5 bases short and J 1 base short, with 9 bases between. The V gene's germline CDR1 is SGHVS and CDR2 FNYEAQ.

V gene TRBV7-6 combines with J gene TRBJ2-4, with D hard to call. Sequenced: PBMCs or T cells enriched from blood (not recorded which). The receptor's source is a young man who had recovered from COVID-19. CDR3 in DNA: TGTGCCAGCAGCCCCACTCCCGCCAAAAACATTCAGTACTTC. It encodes CASSPTPAKNIQYF.